These 27 T cell receptor beta chains were all obtained from the same sample, sequenced in a study of CD8 T cells in ankylosing spondylitis. Each CDR3 protein gets one entry after TCRdb re-called the 5' RACE reads with MiXCR. The sample lists about 250,000 distinct CDR3 sequences; approximately 30% were seen once. Sample: blood, either unsorted or a sorted T cell fraction (not recorded which). The receptors come from a male donor with ankylosing spondylitis or in good health (not recorded which).

The chain couples TRBV29-1 to TRBJ1-5; D is unclear. Germline assignment: CDR1 SQVTM and CDR2 ANQGSEA. The V gene lost 5 bases and the J gene lost 10 bases, with 18 bases spanning the gap. CDR3 length: 13 residues. DNA of the CDR3: TGCAGCGTTCGACTTTTTGACACCAGTCCCCAGCATTTT. Amino acids: CSVRLFDTSPQHF. Combining the CDR3 with reference TRBV29-1 and TRBJ1-5 gives the whole variable domain SAVISQKPSRDICQRGTSLTIQCQVDSQVTMMFWYRQQPGQSLTLIATANQGSEATYESGFVIDKFPISRPNLTFSTLTVSNMSPEDSSIYLCSVRLFDTSPQHFGDGTRLSIL.

J is TRBJ2-1 and V is TRBV5-5, with no clear D. This CDR3 contains 13 residues. Trimming took off 5 bases at V and 0 bases at J, with 6 bases between the two ends. CDR1 is SGHKS, CDR2 YYEKEE, per germline (reference sequence). The CDR3 loop is CASRPNSYNEQFF. CDR3 nucleotides: TGTGCCAGCAGGCCCAACTCCTACAATGAGCAGTTCTTC.

This clonotype was detected a few times. V is TRBV27 and J is TRBJ2-7, with a tentative D call TRBD2 (5 bases). Germline CDR1 MNHEY, CDR2 SMNVEV (reference sequence). Deletions cut 6 bases from V and 2 bases from J, with 11 bases between. This CDR3 is built from 13 residues. CDR3: CASSPGVTYEQYF. Here the CDR3 DNA reads TGTGCCAGCAGCCCCGGGGTTACCTACGAGCAGTACTTC.

The gene calls are TRBV27 and TRBJ2-1; D gene ambiguous. The CDR3 has 14 amino acids. The V and J ends lost 0 bases and 3 bases respectively, with 6 bases between them. CDR1 and CDR2 (germline): MNHEY, SMNVEV (reference sequence). CDR3 coding DNA: TGTGCCAGCAGTTTATCCCACGACTACAATGAGCAGTTCTTC. This codes for CASSLSHDYNEQFF.

In nucleotides, the CDR3 is TGTGCCAGCAGTCCCGTAGACGGGTATGGCTACACCTTC. Protein sequence: CASSPVDGYGYTF. V gene TRBV27 combines with J gene TRBJ1-2; D ambiguous. Germline-derived CDR1 and CDR2 are MNHEY and SMNVEV (reference sequence). CDR3 size: 13 residues. The germline V and J ends were trimmed by 5 bases and 5 bases, with 12 bases remaining between them.

This rearrangement joins TRBV12-3 or TRBV12-4 to TRBJ1-4; a weak D match, TRBD1 (5 bases). The CDR3 has 14 residues. The V end lost 8 bases, the J end lost 6 bases, and 16 bases lay between the germline ends. The CDR3 coding sequence is TGTGCCAGCCTTGGGGAGGGGATCGATGAAAAACTGTTTTTT. As protein: CASLGEGIDEKLFF.

V is TRBV7-3 and J is TRBJ1-2; tentatively, D is TRBD1 (6 bases). The CDR3 loop spans 15 amino acids. V lost 5 bases, J lost 0 bases, and 13 bases lay in between. Germline lookup yields CDR1 SGHTA and CDR2 FQGTGA. CDR3 residues: CASSMYRASNYGYTF. The DNA for the CDR3 is TGTGCCAGCAGCATGTACAGGGCGTCTAACTATGGCTACACCTTC.

The genes are TRBV12-3 or TRBV12-4 and TRBJ1-5; D not resolved. The CDR3 has 13 residues. V lost 3 bases and J 6 bases, leaving 9 bases between the germline ends. The CDR3 here is CASSLAWSQPQHF. Here the CDR3 DNA reads TGTGCCAGCAGTTTGGCGTGGAGTCAGCCCCAGCATTTT.

The rearrangement links TRBV12-3 or TRBV12-4 to TRBJ2-3; D possibly corresponds to TRBD2 (6 bases). The CDR3 is 16 residues long. V dropped 2 bases and J dropped 1 base, with 13 bases sitting between them. In DNA, the CDR3 is TGTGCCAGCAGTTTAAGGTCTAGCGTCCGCACAGATACGCAGTATTTT. Its protein product is CASSLRSSVRTDTQYF.

This chain connects TRBV7-9 to TRBJ2-7; the D is unclear. Trimming removed 2 bases at V and 2 bases at J, with 10 bases between. Germline assignment: CDR1 SEHNR and CDR2 FQNEAQ (reference sequence). This CDR3 is built from 14 residues. The CDR3: CASSLQDLPYEQYF. The CDR3 nucleotides read TGTGCCAGCAGCTTACAGGATTTACCCTACGAGCAGTACTTC.

The rearrangement joins TRBV29-1 to TRBJ2-1; D is ambiguous. This CDR3 has 12 amino acids. V gave up 2 bases and J gave up 10 bases, with 12 bases separating them. The germline CDR1 and CDR2 sequences are SQVTM and ANQGSEA. The CDR3 sequence is CSVELGLSEQFF. CDR3 bases: TGCAGCGTTGAATTGGGTCTCTCGGAGCAGTTCTTC.

The chain recombines TRBV5-1 with TRBJ2-3; 7 bases agree with TRBD2. CDR3 length: 16 residues. Germline V gene data show CDR1 as SGHRS and CDR2 as YFSETQ. V was pared by 3 bases and J by 0 bases, with 7 bases of the junction left unmatched. The CDR3 loop reads CASSWYSGQSTDTQYF. The CDR3 DNA reads TGCGCCAGCAGCTGGTATAGCGGGCAGAGCACAGATACGCAGTATTTT.

The chain carries TRBV28 and TRBJ2-7; no reliable D call. The V and J ends lost 4 bases and 7 bases respectively, with 8 bases between them. CDR1 and CDR2 (germline): MDHEN, SYDVKM. The CDR3 is 11 amino acids. CDR3 sequence reads: CASSWAEEQYF. The CDR3 DNA is TGTGCCAGCAGTTGGGCGGAGGAGCAGTACTTC.

The chain is built from TRBV12-3 or TRBV12-4 and TRBJ2-1, with 9 bases matching TRBD1. V lost 7 bases, J lost 12 bases, and 13 bases stayed unmatched. CDR3 length equals 14 residues. CDR3 sequence reads: CASTAQGAPLGQFF. DNA of the CDR3: TGTGCCAGCACTGCACAGGGGGCGCCGTTGGGGCAGTTCTTC.

This clonotype was detected only a few times. The chain has TRBV12-3 or TRBV12-4 and TRBJ2-7; 8 nucleotides agree with TRBD2. Trimming at V came to 7 bases and at J to 7 bases, leaving 9 bases not matched to a gene. CDR3 length: 13 amino acids. The chain's CDR3 is CASTVQTSVEQYF. In nucleotides, the CDR3 is TGTGCCAGCACCGTTCAGACTAGCGTGGAGCAGTACTTC.

This chain links TRBV7-6 with TRBJ2-1, with 12 bases that match TRBD2. V lost 4 bases, J lost 7 bases, and 5 bases stayed unmatched. The CDR3 covers 15 residues. CDR1 is SGHVS, CDR2 FNYEAQ, per germline. CDR3 nucleotide sequence: TGTGCCAGCAGCTCTAGCGGGGGGGCAGTGAATGAGCAGTTCTTC. It encodes CASSSSGGAVNEQFF.

This chain joins TRBV12-3 or TRBV12-4 and TRBJ2-4, with 8 bases aligning to TRBD1. The CDR3 extends over 13 amino acids. V shed 5 bases and J 8 bases; nucleotides not matched to a gene: 5. CDR3 DNA: TGTGCCAGCAGTGGACAGGGCGGGGACATTCAGTACTTC. Residues: CASSGQGGDIQYF.

This clonotype was seen more than once but under ten times. V gene TRBV12-3 or TRBV12-4 combines with J gene TRBJ1-1; D call uncertain. The V end was cut by 3 bases, the J end by 0 bases, with 5 bases between. This CDR3 region has 13 residues. CDR3 bases: TGTGCCAGCAGTTTTTTGGTGAACACTGAAGCTTTCTTT. Translation: CASSFLVNTEAFF.

In this sample, this clonotype turned up a few times. The CDR3: CASSLMDNQPQHF. DNA of the CDR3: TGTGCCAGCTCACTAATGGACAATCAGCCCCAGCATTTT. The chain couples TRBV18 to TRBJ1-5; D remains ambiguous. The CDR3 runs 13 residues. V was trimmed by 4 bases and J by 3 bases, leaving 7 bases between them. Germline assignment: CDR1 KGHSH and CDR2 LQKENI. The full variable domain, with the rest looked up from reference TRBV18 and TRBJ1-5, is NAGVMQNPRHLVRRRGQEARLRCSPMKGHSHVYWYRQLPEEGLKFMVYLQKENIIDESGMPKERFSAEFPKEGPSILRIQQVVRGDSAAYFCASSLMDNQPQHFGDGTRLSIL.

This clonotype was counted only a few times. CDR3 sequence reads: CSVQRGTGSYNEQFF. For the CDR3, the DNA is TGCAGCGTACAACGCGGGACAGGGTCCTACAATGAGCAGTTCTTC. This chain links TRBV29-1 with TRBJ2-1; TRBD1 agrees at 9 bases. The CDR3 sequence is 15 residues long. The V gene end was trimmed by 6 bases and the J gene end by 1 base; junction bases not matched to a gene: 7. CDR1 SQVTM and CDR2 ANQGSEA come from the germline V gene.

This clonotype was counted many times. V gene TRBV29-1 combines with J gene TRBJ1-2, with TRBD1 as a possible D gene (5 bases). There are 12 residues in the CDR3. In germline, CDR1 is SQVTM, CDR2 ANQGSEA. V lost 6 bases and J lost 8, with 16 bases in between. CDR3 in DNA: TGCAGCGTGGAGGGAGCAGGGCAGGGCTACACCTTC. Protein product: CSVEGAGQGYTF.

The V and J genes are TRBV5-1 and TRBJ2-5, with D perhaps matching TRBD2 (6 bases). Looked up from germline, CDR1 is SGHRS and CDR2 is YFSETQ. The CDR3 has 15 residues. Trimming removed 0 bases at V and 5 bases at J, with 14 bases between. The CDR3 here is CASSLGTKGGETQYF. The CDR3 bases are TGCGCCAGCAGCTTGGGGACAAAAGGAGGGGAGACCCAGTACTTC.

The chain recombines TRBV11-2 with TRBJ1-1; a possible D gene is TRBD1 (5 bases). The germline V gene has CDR1 SGHAT and CDR2 FQNNGV. This CDR3 comprises 18 residues. Trimming took 1 base from V and 7 from J, leaving 25 bases between them. The CDR3 coding sequence is TGTGCCAGCAGCTTAGTTGGGGAGGGGAAGGGAGGATCTGGTGAAGCTTTCTTT. Encoded protein: CASSLVGEGKGGSGEAFF.

The chain has TRBV29-1 and TRBJ2-5; D is possibly TRBD2 (6 bases). CDR3 size: 13 residues. V dropped 6 bases and J dropped 0 bases, with 11 bases sitting between them. Germline loops: CDR1 SQVTM, CDR2 ANQGSEA. The DNA for the CDR3 is TGCAGCGTGATAGGGACTTACCAAGAGACCCAGTACTTC. Its translation is CSVIGTYQETQYF. Looking up the rest from reference TRBV29-1 and TRBJ2-5 gives the full variable domain: SAVISQKPSRDICQRGTSLTIQCQVDSQVTMMFWYRQQPGQSLTLIATANQGSEATYESGFVIDKFPISRPNLTFSTLTVSNMSPEDSSIYLCSVIGTYQETQYFGPGTRLLVL.

In its sample, this clonotype was seen a few times. The J gene is TRBJ1-5, the V gene TRBV20-1; maybe TRBD1 (5 bases). The germline CDR1 and CDR2 sequences are DFQATT and SNEGSKA (reference sequence). The CDR3 runs to 15 residues. V lost 3 bases to trimming and J lost 3 bases, with 15 bases between them. The CDR3 is CSASSGAVINQPQHF. In nucleotides, the CDR3 is TGCAGTGCTAGTTCTGGGGCAGTTATCAATCAGCCCCAGCATTTT.

The chain combines TRBV28 with TRBJ2-5, with TRBD2 matching over 9 bases. Germline CDR1 reads MDHEN; CDR2 reads SYDVKM. CDR3 length equals 15 residues. Losses at the gene ends were 4 bases for V and 5 bases for J; bases not matched to a gene: 8. Here the CDR3 DNA reads TGTGCCAGCAGTTCCCGGACTAGCGTTTTGGAGACCCAGTACTTC. Translating gives CASSSRTSVLETQYF. Supplemented by reference TRBV28 and TRBJ2-5, the full variable domain reads DVKVTQSSRYLVKRTGEKVFLECVQDMDHENMFWYRQDPGLGLRLIYFSYDVKMKEKGDIPEGYSVSREKKERFSLILESASTNQTSMYLCASSSRTSVLETQYFGPGTRLLVL.

In this sample, this clonotype turned up a few times. The chain combines TRBV29-1 with TRBJ2-1; D possibly corresponds to TRBD1 (7 bases). CDR3 length equals 15 residues. V gave up 6 bases and J gave up 4 bases, with 19 bases separating them. Per the germline V gene, CDR1 is SQVTM and CDR2 is ANQGSEA. CDR3 residues: CSVQGGDRHYNEQFF. The CDR3 coding sequence is TGCAGCGTCCAAGGCGGGGACAGACATTACAATGAGCAGTTCTTC.